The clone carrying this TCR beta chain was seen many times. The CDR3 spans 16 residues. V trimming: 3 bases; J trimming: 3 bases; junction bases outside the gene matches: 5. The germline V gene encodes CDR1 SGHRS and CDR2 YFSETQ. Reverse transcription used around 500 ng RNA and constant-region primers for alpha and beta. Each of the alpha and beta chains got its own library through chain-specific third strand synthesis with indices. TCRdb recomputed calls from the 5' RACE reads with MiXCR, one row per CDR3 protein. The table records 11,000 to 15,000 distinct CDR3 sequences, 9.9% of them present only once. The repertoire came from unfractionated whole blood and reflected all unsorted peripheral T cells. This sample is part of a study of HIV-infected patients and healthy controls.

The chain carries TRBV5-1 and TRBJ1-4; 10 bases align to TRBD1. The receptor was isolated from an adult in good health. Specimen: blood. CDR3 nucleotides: TGCGCCAGCAGCTCGGGACAGGGGTCATCTAATGAAAAACTGTTTTTT. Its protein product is CASSSGQGSSNEKLFF. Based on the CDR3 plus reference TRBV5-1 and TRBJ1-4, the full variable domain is KAGVTQTPRYLIKTRGQQVTLSCSPISGHRSVSWYQQTPGQGLQFLFEYFSETQRNKGNFPGRFSGRQFSNSRSEMNVSTLELGDSALYLCASSSGQGSSNEKLFFGSGTQLSVL.